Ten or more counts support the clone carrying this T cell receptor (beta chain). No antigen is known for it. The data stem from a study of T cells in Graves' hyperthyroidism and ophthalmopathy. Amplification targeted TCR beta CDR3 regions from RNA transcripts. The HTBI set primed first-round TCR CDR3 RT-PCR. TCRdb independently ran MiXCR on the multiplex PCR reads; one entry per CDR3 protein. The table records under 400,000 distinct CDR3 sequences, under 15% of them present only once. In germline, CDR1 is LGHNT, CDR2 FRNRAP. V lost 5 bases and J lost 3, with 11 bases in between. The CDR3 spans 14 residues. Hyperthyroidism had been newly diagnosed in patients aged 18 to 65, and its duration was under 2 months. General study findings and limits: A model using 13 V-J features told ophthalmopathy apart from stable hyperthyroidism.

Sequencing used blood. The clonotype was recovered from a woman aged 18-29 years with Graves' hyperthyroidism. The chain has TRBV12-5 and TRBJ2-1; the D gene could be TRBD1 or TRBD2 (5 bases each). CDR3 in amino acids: CASGTRDRYNEQFF. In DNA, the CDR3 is TGTGCTAGTGGTACCCGGGACCGCTACAATGAGCAGTTCTTC.